What follows are 10 T cell receptor beta chains derived from one specimen sequenced in a study of CD8+ T cells in alopecia areata (dated 2018 in TCRdb). In light of the paper, this sample's time point label describes: four to five weeks on oral tofacitinib. The intended sense of this specimen's treatment or condition label: oral pan-JAK inhibitor, 5-10 mg twice daily. The method was the immunoSEQ multiplex PCR assay. RNA was extracted from all samples and reverse transcribed into cDNA as template for TCR sequencing. TCRdb took this table from immuneACCESS and kept in-frame rearrangements with V and J called. Such tables lack part of the clones; where checked against another copy, unresolved V genes explain under half of the gap, and the rest is unexplained. The sample has 95,000 to 100,000 clones on record, roughly three fifths of them singletons. The top ten constitute about 16% of the sample. This material consisted of CD8+ T cells sorted from blood, taken at week 4, from a patient treated with tofacitinib. These receptors were taken from a human donor with alopecia areata.

The chain uses TRBV6-5 and TRBJ2-2; 9 bases are a match to TRBD1. V dropped 2 bases and J dropped 7; count of bases not matched to a gene: 5. This CDR3 is 15 amino acids long. Germline CDR1 is MNHEY and CDR2 is SVGAGI. CDR3 amino acids: CASSYGTGRNGELFF. CDR3 in DNA: TGTGCCAGCAGTTACGGGACAGGGCGGAACGGGGAGCTGTTTTTT.

The chain combines TRBV4-1 with TRBJ2-7; D not certain. The ends were cut back, 1 base at V and 5 bases at J, with 6 bases in the middle. The V gene's germline CDR1 is MGHRA and CDR2 YSYEKL. The CDR3 length is 12 residues. CDR3 bases: TGCGCCAGCAGCCAAGCGATAGACGAGCAGTACTTC. Its protein is CASSQAIDEQYF.

Here the CDR3 reads CASSQDPTGPETQYF. In DNA, the CDR3 is TGCGCCAGCAGCCAAGACCCGACTGGGCCAGAGACCCAGTACTTC. The rearrangement uses TRBV4-1 and TRBJ2-5; unclear D gene. The CDR3 is made up of 15 amino acids. Germline V gene lookup returns CDR1 MGHRA and CDR2 YSYEKL. With 0 bases removed from V and 4 bases from J, the gap between germline ends came to 12 bases.

A single count supports this clone. The chain uses TRBV7-9 and TRBJ2-1; D is undetermined. V was pared by 4 bases and J by 8 bases, with 6 bases between. The CDR3 is 11 amino acids. Germline V gene lookup returns CDR1 SEHNR and CDR2 FQNEAQ (reference sequence). The CDR3 DNA follows: TGTGCCAGCAGCTCATCGGATGAGCAGTTCTTC. Its protein is CASSSSDEQFF.

CDR3 nucleotide sequence: TGTGCCAGCAGCCAGATAGCGGGACGTTTAGATACGCAGTATTTT. This codes for CASSQIAGRLDTQYF. The rearrangement joins TRBV7-6 to TRBJ2-3, with TRBD2 identical over 8 bases. Losses at the gene ends were 5 bases for V and 5 bases for J; bases not matched to a gene: 9. CDR3 size: 15 residues. Germline V lookup: CDR1 SGHVS, CDR2 FNYEAQ. The full variable domain, its missing parts supplied by reference TRBV7-6 and TRBJ2-3, is GAGVSQSPRYKVTKRGQDVALRCDPISGHVSLYWYRQALGQGPEFLTYFNYEAQQDKSGLPNDRFSAERPEGSISTLTIQRTEQRDSAMYRCASSQIAGRLDTQYFGPGTRLTVL.

This chain uses TRBV5-1 with TRBJ2-3, with 7 bases that match TRBD2. V shed 3 bases, J shed 2 bases, and the junction held 3 bases outside the gene matches. The CDR3 consists of 14 residues. The V gene's germline CDR1 is SGHRS and CDR2 YFSETQ. CDR3 sequence: CASSSGTNTDTQYF. In nucleotides, the CDR3 is TGCGCCAGCAGCTCCGGGACTAACACAGATACGCAGTATTTT.

V gene TRBV6-6 combines with J gene TRBJ2-1; 11 bases fit TRBD2. Trimming removed 7 bases from V and 10 bases from J; junction bases left unmatched: 12. CDR3 length: 15 amino acids. Per germline, CDR1 MNHNY and CDR2 SVGAGI (reference sequence). This CDR3 reads CASTPGTSGQWEQFF. In nucleotides, the CDR3 is TGTGCCAGCACTCCCGGGACTAGCGGACAGTGGGAGCAGTTCTTC.

V is TRBV25-1 and J is TRBJ2-7; 9 nucleotides align to TRBD2. The CDR3 sequence is 15 residues long. The V gene's germline CDR1 is MGHDK and CDR2 SYGVNS. V shed 4 bases and J 7 bases; nucleotides not matched to a gene: 11. CDR3 in DNA: TGTGCCAGCAGTGTCAGTATTAGCGGGAGTCGGGAGCAGTACTTC. This codes for CASSVSISGSREQYF.

The chain couples TRBV6-5 to TRBJ2-3; D is unclear. With 0 bases removed from V and 1 base from J, the gap between germline ends came to 8 bases. The CDR3 is 15 amino acids. The germline V gene encodes CDR1 MNHEY and CDR2 SVGAGI. The CDR3 sequence is CASSYSPTGTDTQYF. CDR3 DNA sequence: TGTGCCAGCAGTTACTCCCCGACGGGCACAGATACGCAGTATTTT.

V and J are TRBV4-3 and TRBJ1-1; D ambiguous. Trimming stripped 1 base from V and 1 base from J, with 10 bases between. The CDR3 runs 15 residues. In germline, CDR1 is LGHNA, CDR2 YSLEER. DNA for the CDR3: TGCGCCAGCAGCCAAGGTATCGGGCAGAACACTGAAGCTTTCTTT. This translates into CASSQGIGQNTEAFF.